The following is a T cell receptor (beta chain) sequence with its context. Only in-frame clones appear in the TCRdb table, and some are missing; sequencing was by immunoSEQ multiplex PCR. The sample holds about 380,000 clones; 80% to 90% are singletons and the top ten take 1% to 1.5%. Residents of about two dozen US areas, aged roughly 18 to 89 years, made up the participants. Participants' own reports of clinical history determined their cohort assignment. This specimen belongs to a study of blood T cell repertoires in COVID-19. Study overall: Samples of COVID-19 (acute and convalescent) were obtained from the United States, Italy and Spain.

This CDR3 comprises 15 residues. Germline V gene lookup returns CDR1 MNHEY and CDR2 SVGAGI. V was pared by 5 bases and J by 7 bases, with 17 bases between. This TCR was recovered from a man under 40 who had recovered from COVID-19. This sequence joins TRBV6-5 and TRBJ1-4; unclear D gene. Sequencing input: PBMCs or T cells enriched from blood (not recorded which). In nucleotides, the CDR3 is TGTGCCAGCAGTAATGGACTGCCAGGCGGTGAAAAACTGTTTTTT. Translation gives CASSNGLPGGEKLFF.